These T cell receptor beta chains were read from a single sample in a study of cytomegalovirus exposure and HLA in healthy donors. Generated by immunoSEQ multiplex PCR, the TCRdb table keeps only in-frame clones and is missing some. The data show 95,000 to 150,000 clones, 60% to 85% seen once. The sample comprised PBMCs. The receptors originated from a man in his forties or fifties in good health and CMV-seronegative. Each CDR3 is given with its conserved first and last residue.

J gene: TRBJ1-4
V gene: TRBV2
CDR3 protein: CASSDGTGDEKLFF

J gene: TRBJ1-2
V gene: TRBV30
CDR3 protein: CAWRPLGTYYGYTF

J gene: TRBJ2-5
V gene: TRBV6-1
CDR3 protein: CASRRESGETQYF

J gene: TRBJ1-1
V gene: TRBV14
CDR3 protein: CASSPLGGVTEAFF

J gene: TRBJ1-1
V gene: TRBV30
CDR3 protein: CAWRGQMNTEAFF

J gene: TRBJ2-3
V gene: TRBV5-1
CDR3 protein: CASSLGQGGDTQYF

J gene: TRBJ1-6
V gene: TRBV10-3
CDR3 protein: CAISELTGNSPLHF

J gene: TRBJ1-1
V gene: TRBV7-8
CDR3 protein: CASSSQGARGHTEAFF

J gene: TRBJ1-3
V gene: TRBV11-2
CDR3 protein: CASSSQGLTIYF

J gene: TRBJ1-2
V gene: TRBV4-2
CDR3 protein: CASSQGPTGGYGYTF

J gene: TRBJ2-2
V gene: TRBV5-3
CDR3 protein: CARARTSGAYTGELFF

J gene: TRBJ2-3
V gene: TRBV5-1
CDR3 protein: CASSSELAGGTDTQYF

J gene: TRBJ1-3
V gene: TRBV4-1
CDR3 protein: CASSQRDREKPGNTIYF

J gene: TRBJ1-1
V gene: TRBV28
CDR3 protein: CASSPLGRDHTEAFF

J gene: TRBJ2-1
V gene: TRBV27
CDR3 protein: CASGYNRDEQFF

J gene: TRBJ2-7
V gene: TRBV11-2
CDR3 protein: CASSLDTRYEQYF

J gene: TRBJ2-3
V gene: TRBV5-4
CDR3 protein: CASPGTSGGASTDTQYF

J gene: TRBJ1-3
V gene: TRBV27
CDR3 protein: CASSLSSGNTIYF

J gene: TRBJ1-4
V gene: TRBV19
CDR3 protein: CASSSPPGDVVEKLFF

J gene: TRBJ2-1
V gene: TRBV7-6
CDR3 protein: CASSFAGQGVFF

J gene: TRBJ1-1
V gene: TRBV18
CDR3 protein: CASSPGRDTEAFF

J gene: TRBJ2-2
V gene: TRBV16
CDR3 protein: CASSPTLSTGELFF